The 10 T cell receptor beta chains below come from one sample, sequenced in a study of OX40 agonist ivuxolimab in advanced cancers. Clones were sequenced by immunoSEQ multiplex PCR, and TCRdb holds only the in-frame ones, with some missing. The table shows 60,000 to 75,000 clones, with 70% to 90% occurring only once. Sample: CD4+ or CD8+ T cells sorted from blood, taken in a trial of the OX40 agonist ivuxolimab. These receptors were obtained from an adult with an advanced solid tumor such as melanoma, head and neck, liver or kidney cancer.

This rearrangement joins TRBV10-3 to TRBJ2-5; possibly TRBD2 for D (5 bases). This CDR3 contains 16 residues. Germline CDR1 and CDR2: ENHRY and SYGVKD. The V and J ends lost 5 bases and 1 base respectively, with 17 bases between them. The CDR3 coding sequence is TGTGCCATCAGTCGCCGAGAAGCGGAGTCCCAAGAGACCCAGTACTTC. It yields the protein CAISRREAESQETQYF.

The chain couples TRBV2 to TRBJ1-2; no reliable D call. Between the trimmed V and J ends, which lost 6 bases and 0 bases, there was a span of 5 bases. Per the germline V gene, CDR1 is SNHLY and CDR2 is FYNNEI. CDR3 length: 12 amino acids. The CDR3 sequence is CASRKANYGYTF. The CDR3 coding sequence is TGTGCCAGCAGGAAGGCTAACTATGGCTACACCTTC.

The rearrangement uses TRBV19 and TRBJ2-3; D is unclear. V lost 0 bases and J 3 bases, leaving 13 bases between the germline ends. Germline V CDR1 and CDR2: LNHDA, SQIVND (reference sequence). This CDR3 has 16 residues. DNA of the CDR3: TGTGCCAGTAGTATAGATGATCGGAAGGGTACAGATACGCAGTATTTT. Its protein is CASSIDDRKGTDTQYF.

V gene TRBV4-1 combines with J gene TRBJ1-5; D not resolved. Germline V lookup: CDR1 MGHRA, CDR2 YSYEKL. This CDR3 contains 17 residues. The germline V and J ends were trimmed by 0 bases and 5 bases, with 17 bases remaining between them. The CDR3 region has the DNA TGCGCCAGCAGCCAAGATGAAGGATCGGCAGAATATCAGCCCCAGCATTTT. Translation gives CASSQDEGSAEYQPQHF.

This clone turned up a few times. The chain uses TRBV7-8 and TRBJ1-5, with D tentatively TRBD1 (5 bases). V was clipped by 5 bases and J by 2 bases, with 10 bases between them. The germline CDR1 and CDR2 sequences are SGHVS and FQNEAQ. The CDR3 extends over 14 amino acids. This CDR3 is CASSPGRGNQPQHF. Here the CDR3 DNA reads TGTGCCAGCAGCCCCGGCAGGGGCAATCAGCCCCAGCATTTT.

V and J are TRBV27 and TRBJ2-7, with 8 nucleotides matching TRBD2. This CDR3 region has 13 residues. V shed 5 bases, J shed 5 bases, and the junction held 5 bases outside the gene matches. CDR1 and CDR2 (germline): MNHEY, SMNVEV (reference sequence). CDR3 amino acids: CASSQREYHEQYF. CDR3 nucleotides: TGTGCCAGCAGTCAGCGGGAGTACCACGAGCAGTACTTC.

The genes are TRBV7-9 and TRBJ1-2; a weak D match, TRBD1 (5 bases). Germline CDR1 SEHNR, CDR2 FQNEAQ (reference sequence). The CDR3 covers 16 residues. V gave up 4 bases and J gave up 2 bases, with 17 bases separating them. Written as DNA, the CDR3 is TGTGCCAGCAGCTCCCCCAGGGCAGTCATCAACTATGGCTACACCTTC. This encodes CASSSPRAVINYGYTF.

This clone has a single count. This chain connects TRBV18 to TRBJ1-3; weak D call: TRBD1 (6 bases). The V gene's germline CDR1 is KGHSH and CDR2 LQKENI. With 2 bases removed from V and 0 bases from J, the gap between germline ends came to 11 bases. This CDR3 is built from 16 residues. The CDR3 loop reads CASSPAGGTSGNTIYF. CDR3 coding DNA: TGTGCCAGCTCACCAGCGGGGGGCACCTCTGGAAACACCATATATTTT.

The CDR3 region has the DNA TGTGCCTGGAGTGCACATGGTACGCAGTATTTT. The encoded protein is CAWSAHGTQYF. The chain has TRBV30 and TRBJ2-3; D not certain. Germline V gene sequence: CDR1 GTSNPN, CDR2 SVGIG (reference sequence). This CDR3 has 11 amino acids. The germline V and J ends were trimmed by 1 base and 8 bases, with 7 bases remaining between them.

This chain uses TRBV6-5 with TRBJ1-2; D remains ambiguous. Germline-derived CDR1 and CDR2 are MNHEY and SVGAGI. Deletions cut 0 bases from V and 0 bases from J, with 11 bases between. The length of the CDR3 is 16 residues. The chain's CDR3 is CASSYSFQATNYGYTF. CDR3 nucleotides: TGTGCCAGCAGTTACTCGTTCCAGGCAACTAACTATGGCTACACCTTC.